This T cell receptor beta chain was observed in a study of T cell responses to AZD1222 COVID-19 vaccine. Comment on this clone: Its target is unknown.

Study-wide results and limits: Sampling that yielded the repertoires occurred only after the peak T cell response.

Only in-frame clones appear in the TCRdb table, and some are missing; sequencing was by immunoSEQ multiplex PCR. In the table there are some 150,000 clones, 88% of which are singletons. CDR3 length equals 16 residues. The germline V gene has CDR1 MDHEN and CDR2 SYDVKM. Between the trimmed V and J ends, which lost 7 bases and 0 bases, there was a span of 16 bases. This clonotype was sampled from an adult in good health. Sequencing used peripheral blood, obtained on day 0 of AZD1222 vaccination. V usage is TRBV28 and J usage is TRBJ1-3; D unresolved. CDR3: CASISLVSSSGNTIYF. The CDR3 DNA reads as TGTGCCAGCATATCCCTCGTCTCGAGCTCTGGAAACACCATATATTTT.